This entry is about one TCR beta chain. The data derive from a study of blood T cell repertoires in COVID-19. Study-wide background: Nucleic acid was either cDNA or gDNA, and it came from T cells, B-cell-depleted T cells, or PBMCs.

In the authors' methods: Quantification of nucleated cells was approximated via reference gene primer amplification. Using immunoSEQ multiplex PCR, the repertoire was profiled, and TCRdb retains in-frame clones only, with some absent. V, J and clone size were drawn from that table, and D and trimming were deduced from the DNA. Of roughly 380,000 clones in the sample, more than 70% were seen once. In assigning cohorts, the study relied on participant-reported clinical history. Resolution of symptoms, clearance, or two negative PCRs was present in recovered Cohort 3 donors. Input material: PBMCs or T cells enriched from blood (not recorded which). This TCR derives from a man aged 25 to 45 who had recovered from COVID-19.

CDR3 coding DNA: TGTGCCAGCAGTGAAAGGAGGAATGAAAAACTGTTTTTT. Translation gives CASSERRNEKLFF. The chain recombines TRBV2 with TRBJ1-4; no firm D call. Trimming cost V 2 bases and J 5 bases, with 6 bases left between them. This CDR3 has 13 residues. Germline CDR1 is SNHLY and CDR2 is FYNNEI.